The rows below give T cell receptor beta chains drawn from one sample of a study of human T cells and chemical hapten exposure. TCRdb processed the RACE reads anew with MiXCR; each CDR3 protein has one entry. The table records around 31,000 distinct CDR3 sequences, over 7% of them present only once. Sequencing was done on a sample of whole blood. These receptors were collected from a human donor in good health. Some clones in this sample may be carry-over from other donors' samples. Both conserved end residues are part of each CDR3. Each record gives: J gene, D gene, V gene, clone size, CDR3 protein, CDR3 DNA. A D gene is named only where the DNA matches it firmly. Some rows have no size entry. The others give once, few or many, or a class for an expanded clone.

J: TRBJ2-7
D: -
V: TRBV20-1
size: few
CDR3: CSAAESASSYEQYF
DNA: TGCAGTGCCGCTGAGAGCGCTAGCTCCTACGAGCAGTACTTC

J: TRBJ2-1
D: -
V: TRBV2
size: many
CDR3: CACASEVRSYNEQFF
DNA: TGTGCCTGCGCCAGTGAGGTTCGCTCCTACAATGAGCAGTTCTTC

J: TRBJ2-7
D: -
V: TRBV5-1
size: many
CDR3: CASSLGSQIYEQYF
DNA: TGCGCCAGCAGCTTGGGGAGTCAGATCTACGAGCAGTACTTC

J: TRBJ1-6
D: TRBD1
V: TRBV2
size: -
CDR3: CASRRQGGDNSPLHF
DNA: TGTGCCAGCAGGAGACAGGGGGGAGATAATTCACCCCTCCACTTT

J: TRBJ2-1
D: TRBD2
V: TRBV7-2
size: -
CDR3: CASSLVSAGDPRFEQFF
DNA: TGTGCCAGCAGCTTAGTTTCTGCGGGGGACCCGCGTTTTGAGCAGTTCTTC

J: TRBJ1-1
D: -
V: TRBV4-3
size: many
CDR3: CASSQEFRYDEANTEAFF
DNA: TGCGCCAGCAGCCAAGAATTCCGGTATGATGAAGCGAACACTGAAGCTTTCTTT

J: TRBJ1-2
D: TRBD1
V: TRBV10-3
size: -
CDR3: CAISQDRAYTF
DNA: TGTGCCATCAGCCAGGACAGGGCCTACACCTTC

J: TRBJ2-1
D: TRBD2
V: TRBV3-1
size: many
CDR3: CASSQALAGGEQFF
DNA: TGTGCCAGCAGCCAAGCACTAGCGGGAGGTGAGCAGTTCTTC

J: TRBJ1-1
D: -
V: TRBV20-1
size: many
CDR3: CSAPALQGLAEAFF
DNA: TGCAGTGCGCCGGCCTTACAGGGTTTAGCTGAAGCTTTCTTT

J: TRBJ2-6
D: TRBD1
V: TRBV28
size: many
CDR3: CASSQDRVKAGANVLTF
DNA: TGTGCCAGCAGTCAGGACAGGGTTAAGGCTGGGGCCAACGTCCTGACTTTC

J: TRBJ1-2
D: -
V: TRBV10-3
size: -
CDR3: CAITPYPGSDGYTF
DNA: TGTGCCATCACCCCGTATCCGGGTAGCGATGGCTACACCTTC

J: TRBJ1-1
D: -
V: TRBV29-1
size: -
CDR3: CSVTGNWNTEAFF
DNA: TGCAGCGTCACAGGAAACTGGAACACTGAAGCTTTCTTT

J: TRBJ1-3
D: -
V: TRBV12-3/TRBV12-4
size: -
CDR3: CASSQQQNTIYF
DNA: TGTGCCAGCAGTCAGCAGCAAAACACCATATATTTT

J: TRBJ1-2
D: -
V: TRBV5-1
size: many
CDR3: CASSPERNYGYTF
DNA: TGCGCCAGCAGCCCCGAACGTAACTATGGCTACACCTTC

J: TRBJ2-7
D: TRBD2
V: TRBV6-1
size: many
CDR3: CASSPLAGGPYEQYF
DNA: TGTGCCAGCAGTCCGCTAGCGGGGGGTCCCTACGAGCAGTACTTC

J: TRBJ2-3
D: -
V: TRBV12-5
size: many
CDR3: CASGLGVAYTQYF
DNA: TGTGCTAGTGGTTTGGGGGTCGCCTATACGCAGTATTTT

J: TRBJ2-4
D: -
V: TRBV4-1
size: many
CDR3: CASSLHGVGQRNIQYF
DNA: TGCGCCAGCAGCCTCCACGGGGTGGGGCAAAGGAACATTCAGTACTTC

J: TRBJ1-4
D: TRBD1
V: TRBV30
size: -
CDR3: CAWKRTGGDEKLFF
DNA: TGTGCCTGGAAACGGACAGGGGGGGATGAAAAACTGTTTTTT

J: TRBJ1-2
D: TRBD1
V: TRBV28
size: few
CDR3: CSSSPGDRGMKGYTF
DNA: TGTTCCAGCAGTCCCGGGGACAGGGGAATGAAAGGCTACACCTTC

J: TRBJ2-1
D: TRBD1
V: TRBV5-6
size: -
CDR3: CASSRKDRGGYNEQFF
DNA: TGTGCCAGCAGCCGGAAGGACAGGGGTGGGTACAATGAGCAGTTCTTC

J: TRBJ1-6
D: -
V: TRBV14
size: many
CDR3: CASSQEVLRNSPLHF
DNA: TGTGCCAGCAGCCAAGAGGTCCTGCGTAATTCACCCCTCCACTTT

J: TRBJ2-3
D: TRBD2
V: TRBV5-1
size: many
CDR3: CASSHGTSEDTQYF
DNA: TGCGCCAGCAGCCACGGGACTAGCGAAGATACGCAGTATTTT

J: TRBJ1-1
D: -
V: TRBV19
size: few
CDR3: CASTLLRGRANTEAFF
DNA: TGTGCCAGTACCTTACTTCGGGGCAGGGCGAACACTGAAGCTTTCTTT

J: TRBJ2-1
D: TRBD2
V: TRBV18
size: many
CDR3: CASSPGLAGDNEQFF
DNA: TGTGCCAGCTCACCAGGGCTAGCGGGAGACAATGAGCAGTTCTTC

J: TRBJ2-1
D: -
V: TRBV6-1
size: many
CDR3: CASSLLVRIYNEQFF
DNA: TGTGCCAGCAGCCTTCTAGTGAGGATCTACAATGAGCAGTTCTTC